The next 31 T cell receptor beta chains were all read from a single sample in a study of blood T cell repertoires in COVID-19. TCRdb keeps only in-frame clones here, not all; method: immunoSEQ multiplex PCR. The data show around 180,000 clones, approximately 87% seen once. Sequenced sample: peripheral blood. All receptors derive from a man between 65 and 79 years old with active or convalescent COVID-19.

As DNA, the CDR3 is TGTGCCTGGAGTGTATACAGGGGAAGCGAGCAGTTCTTC. As protein: CAWSVYRGSEQFF. The J gene is TRBJ2-1, the V gene TRBV30; 7 bases align to TRBD1. Trimming removed 0 bases from V and 10 bases from J; junction bases left unmatched: 6. The V gene's germline CDR1 is GTSNPN and CDR2 SVGIG (reference sequence). This CDR3 comprises 13 residues.

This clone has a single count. CDR3 region: CAWSPDRGEAFF. DNA of the CDR3: TGTGCCTGGAGTCCGGACAGGGGTGAAGCTTTCTTT. This sequence joins TRBV30 and TRBJ1-1, with 9 bases fitting TRBD1. Germline CDR1 is GTSNPN and CDR2 is SVGIG (reference sequence). The ends lost 2 bases at V and 7 bases at J; junction bases unmatched: 2. The CDR3 totals 12 residues.

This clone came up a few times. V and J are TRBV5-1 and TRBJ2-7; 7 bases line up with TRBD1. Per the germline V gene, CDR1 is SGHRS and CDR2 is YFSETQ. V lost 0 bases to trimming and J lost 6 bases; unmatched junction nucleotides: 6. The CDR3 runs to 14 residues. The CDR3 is CASSLGQGEREQYF. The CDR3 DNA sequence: TGCGCCAGCAGCTTGGGACAGGGAGAGCGCGAGCAGTACTTC. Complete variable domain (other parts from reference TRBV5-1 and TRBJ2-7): KAGVTQTPRYLIKTRGQQVTLSCSPISGHRSVSWYQQTPGQGLQFLFEYFSETQRNKGNFPGRFSGRQFSNSRSEMNVSTLELGDSALYLCASSLGQGEREQYFGPGTRLTVT.

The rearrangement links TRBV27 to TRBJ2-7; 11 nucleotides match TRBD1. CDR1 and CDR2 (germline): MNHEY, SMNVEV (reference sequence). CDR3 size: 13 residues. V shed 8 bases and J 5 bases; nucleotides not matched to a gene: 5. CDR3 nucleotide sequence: TGTGCCAGCGGGGACAGGGGGTACAACGAGCAGTACTTC. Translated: CASGDRGYNEQYF.

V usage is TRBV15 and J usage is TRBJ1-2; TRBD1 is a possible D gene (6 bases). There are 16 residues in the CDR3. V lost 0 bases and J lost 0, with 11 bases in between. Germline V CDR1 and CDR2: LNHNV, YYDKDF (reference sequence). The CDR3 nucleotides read TGTGCCACCAGCAGAGACGCAGGGGCGCCTAACTATGGCTACACCTTC. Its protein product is CATSRDAGAPNYGYTF. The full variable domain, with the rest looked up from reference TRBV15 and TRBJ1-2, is DAMVIQNPRYQVTQFGKPVTLSCSQTLNHNVMYWYQQKSSQAPKLLFHYYDKDFNNEADTPDNFQSRRPNTSFCFLDIRSPGLGDTAMYLCATSRDAGAPNYGYTFGSGTRLTVV.

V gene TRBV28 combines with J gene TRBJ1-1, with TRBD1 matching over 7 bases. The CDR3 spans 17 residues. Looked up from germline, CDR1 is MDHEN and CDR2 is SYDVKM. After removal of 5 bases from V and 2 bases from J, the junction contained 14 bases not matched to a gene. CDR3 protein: CASSIRQGKVKNTEAFF. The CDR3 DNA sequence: TGTGCCAGCAGTATTCGACAGGGTAAGGTAAAAAACACTGAAGCTTTCTTT.

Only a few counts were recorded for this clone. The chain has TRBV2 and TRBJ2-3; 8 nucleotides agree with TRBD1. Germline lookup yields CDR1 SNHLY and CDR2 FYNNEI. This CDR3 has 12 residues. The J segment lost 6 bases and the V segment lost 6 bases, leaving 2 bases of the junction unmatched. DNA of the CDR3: TGTGCCAGCAGGGACAGGGATGATACGCAGTATTTT. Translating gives CASRDRDDTQYF. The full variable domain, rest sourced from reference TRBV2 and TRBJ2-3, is EPEVTQTPSHQVTQMGQEVILRCVPISNHLYFYWYRQILGQKVEFLVSFYNNEISEKSEIFDDQFSVERPDGSNFTLKIRSTKLEDSAMYFCASRDRDDTQYFGPGTRLTVL.

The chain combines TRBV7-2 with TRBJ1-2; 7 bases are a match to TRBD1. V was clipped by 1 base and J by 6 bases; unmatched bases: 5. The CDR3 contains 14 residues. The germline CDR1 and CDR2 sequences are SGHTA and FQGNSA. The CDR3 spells CASSLGPQGDGYTF. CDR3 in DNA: TGTGCCAGCAGCTTAGGCCCCCAGGGGGATGGCTACACCTTC.

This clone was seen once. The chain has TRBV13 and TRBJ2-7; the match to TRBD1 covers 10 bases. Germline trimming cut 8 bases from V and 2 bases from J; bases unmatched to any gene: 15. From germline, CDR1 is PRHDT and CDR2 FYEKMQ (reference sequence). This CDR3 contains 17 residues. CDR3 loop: CASAWDRGKEGTYEQYF. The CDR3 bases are TGTGCCAGCGCCTGGGACAGGGGTAAAGAGGGGACCTACGAGCAGTACTTC. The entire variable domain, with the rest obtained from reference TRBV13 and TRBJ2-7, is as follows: AAGVIQSPRHLIKEKRETATLKCYPIPRHDTVYWYQQGPGQDPQFLISFYEKMQSDKGSIPDRFSAQQFSDYHSELNMSSLELGDSALYFCASAWDRGKEGTYEQYFGPGTRLTVT.

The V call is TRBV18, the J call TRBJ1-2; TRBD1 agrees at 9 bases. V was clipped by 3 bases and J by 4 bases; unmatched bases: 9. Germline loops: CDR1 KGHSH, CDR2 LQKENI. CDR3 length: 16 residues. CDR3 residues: CASSPQDRGGGYGYTF. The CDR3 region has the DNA TGTGCCAGCTCACCCCAGGACAGGGGAGGAGGCTATGGCTACACCTTC.

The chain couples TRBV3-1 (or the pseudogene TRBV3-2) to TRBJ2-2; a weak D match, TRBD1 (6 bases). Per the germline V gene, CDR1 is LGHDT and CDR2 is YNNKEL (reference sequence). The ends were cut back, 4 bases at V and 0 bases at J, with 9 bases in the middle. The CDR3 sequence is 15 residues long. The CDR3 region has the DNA TGTGCCAGCAGCCTGGGACAAACGAACACCGGGGAGCTGTTTTTT. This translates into CASSLGQTNTGELFF.

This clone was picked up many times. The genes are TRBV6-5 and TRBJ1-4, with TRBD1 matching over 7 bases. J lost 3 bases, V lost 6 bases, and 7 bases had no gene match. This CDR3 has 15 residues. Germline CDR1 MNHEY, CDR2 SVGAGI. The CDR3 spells CASRSQGVANEKLFF. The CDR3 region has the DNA TGTGCCAGCAGGTCCCAGGGGGTCGCTAATGAAAAACTGTTTTTT.

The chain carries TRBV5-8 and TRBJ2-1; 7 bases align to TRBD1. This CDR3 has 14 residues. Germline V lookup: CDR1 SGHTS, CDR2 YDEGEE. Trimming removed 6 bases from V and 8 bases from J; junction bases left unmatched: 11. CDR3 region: CASNPGQAIYEQFF. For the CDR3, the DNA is TGTGCCAGCAACCCTGGACAGGCTATCTATGAGCAGTTCTTC.

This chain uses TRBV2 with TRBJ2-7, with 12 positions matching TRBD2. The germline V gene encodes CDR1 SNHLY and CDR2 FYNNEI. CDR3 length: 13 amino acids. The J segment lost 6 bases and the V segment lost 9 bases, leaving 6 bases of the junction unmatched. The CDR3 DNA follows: TGTGCCAGTCGGACTAGCGGGACTGGCGAGCAGTACTTC. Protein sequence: CASRTSGTGEQYF.

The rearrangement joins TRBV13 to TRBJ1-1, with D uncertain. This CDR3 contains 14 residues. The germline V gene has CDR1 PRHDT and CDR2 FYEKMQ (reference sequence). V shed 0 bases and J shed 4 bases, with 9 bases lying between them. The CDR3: CASSLGRGSTEAFF. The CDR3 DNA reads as TGTGCCAGCAGCTTAGGCCGTGGGAGCACTGAAGCTTTCTTT.

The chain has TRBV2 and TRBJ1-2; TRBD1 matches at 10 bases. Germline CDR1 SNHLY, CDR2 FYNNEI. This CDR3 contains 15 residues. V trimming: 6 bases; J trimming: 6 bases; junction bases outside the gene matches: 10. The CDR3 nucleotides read TGTGCCAGCAGACTATCGACAGGGGGCGCCGATGGCTACACCTTC. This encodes CASRLSTGGADGYTF.

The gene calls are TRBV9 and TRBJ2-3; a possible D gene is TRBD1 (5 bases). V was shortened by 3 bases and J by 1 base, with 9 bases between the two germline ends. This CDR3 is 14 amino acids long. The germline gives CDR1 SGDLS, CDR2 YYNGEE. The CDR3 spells CASSGQGGTDTQYF. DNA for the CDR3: TGTGCCAGCAGCGGCCAGGGCGGCACAGATACGCAGTATTTT.

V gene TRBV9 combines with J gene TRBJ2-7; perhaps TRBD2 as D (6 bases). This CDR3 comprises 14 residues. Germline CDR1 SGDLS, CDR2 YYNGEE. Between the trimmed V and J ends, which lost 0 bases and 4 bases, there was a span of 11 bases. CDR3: CASSVGGGDYEQYF. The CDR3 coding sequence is TGTGCCAGCAGCGTAGGCGGCGGGGATTACGAGCAGTACTTC.

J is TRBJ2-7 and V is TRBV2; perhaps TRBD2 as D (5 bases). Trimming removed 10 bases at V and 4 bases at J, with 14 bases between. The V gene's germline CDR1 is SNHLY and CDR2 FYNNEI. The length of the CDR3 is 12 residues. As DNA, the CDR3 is TGTGCCACCGGGCGGGTGGGATACGAGCAGTACTTC. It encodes CATGRVGYEQYF.

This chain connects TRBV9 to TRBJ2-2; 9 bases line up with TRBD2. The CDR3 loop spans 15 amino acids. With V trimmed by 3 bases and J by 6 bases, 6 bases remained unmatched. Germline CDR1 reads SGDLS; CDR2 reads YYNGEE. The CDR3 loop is CASSAHSGSAGELFF. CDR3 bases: TGTGCCAGCAGCGCGCATAGCGGGAGCGCCGGGGAGCTGTTTTTT.

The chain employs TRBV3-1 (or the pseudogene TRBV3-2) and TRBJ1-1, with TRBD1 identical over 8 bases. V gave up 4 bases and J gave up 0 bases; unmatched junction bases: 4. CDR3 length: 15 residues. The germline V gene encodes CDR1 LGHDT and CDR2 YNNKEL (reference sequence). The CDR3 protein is CASSPRDRLNTEAFF. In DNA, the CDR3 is TGTGCCAGCAGCCCCCGGGACAGGTTGAACACTGAAGCTTTCTTT.

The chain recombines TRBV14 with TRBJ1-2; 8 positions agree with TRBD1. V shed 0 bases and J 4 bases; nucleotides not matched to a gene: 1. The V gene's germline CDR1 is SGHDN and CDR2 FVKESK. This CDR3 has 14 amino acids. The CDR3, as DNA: TGTGCCAGCAGCCAAGAACAGGGGGGCTATGGCTACACCTTC. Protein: CASSQEQGGYGYTF.

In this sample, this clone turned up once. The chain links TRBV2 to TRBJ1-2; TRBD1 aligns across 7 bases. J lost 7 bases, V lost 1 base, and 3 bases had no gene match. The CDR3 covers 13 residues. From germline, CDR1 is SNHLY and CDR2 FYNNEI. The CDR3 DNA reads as TGTGCCAGCAGTGAAGGACAGGGTAGTGGCTACACCTTC. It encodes CASSEGQGSGYTF. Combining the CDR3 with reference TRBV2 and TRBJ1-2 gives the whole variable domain EPEVTQTPSHQVTQMGQEVILRCVPISNHLYFYWYRQILGQKVEFLVSFYNNEISEKSEIFDDQFSVERPDGSNFTLKIRSTKLEDSAMYFCASSEGQGSGYTFGSGTRLTVV.

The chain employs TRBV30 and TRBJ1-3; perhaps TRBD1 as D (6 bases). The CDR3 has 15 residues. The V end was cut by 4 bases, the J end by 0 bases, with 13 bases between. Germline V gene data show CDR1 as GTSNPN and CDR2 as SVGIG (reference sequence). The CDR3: CAWKKTGSSGNTIYF. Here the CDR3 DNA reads TGTGCCTGGAAGAAGACAGGAAGCTCTGGAAACACCATATATTTT. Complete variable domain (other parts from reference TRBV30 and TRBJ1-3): SQTIHQWPATLVQPVGSPLSLECTVEGTSNPNLYWYRQAAGRGLQLLFYSVGIGQISSEVPQNLSASRPQDRQFILSSKKLLLSDSGFYLCAWKKTGSSGNTIYFGEGSWLTVV.

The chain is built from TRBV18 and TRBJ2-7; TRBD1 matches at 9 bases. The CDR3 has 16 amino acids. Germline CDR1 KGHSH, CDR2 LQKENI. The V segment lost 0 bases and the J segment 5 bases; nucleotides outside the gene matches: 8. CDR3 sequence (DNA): TGTGCCAGCTCACCACCAACCGGGACAGGGACCCACGAGCAGTACTTC. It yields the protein CASSPPTGTGTHEQYF. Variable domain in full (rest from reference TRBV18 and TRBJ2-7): NAGVMQNPRHLVRRRGQEARLRCSPMKGHSHVYWYRQLPEEGLKFMVYLQKENIIDESGMPKERFSAEFPKEGPSILRIQQVVRGDSAAYFCASSPPTGTGTHEQYFGPGTRLTVT.

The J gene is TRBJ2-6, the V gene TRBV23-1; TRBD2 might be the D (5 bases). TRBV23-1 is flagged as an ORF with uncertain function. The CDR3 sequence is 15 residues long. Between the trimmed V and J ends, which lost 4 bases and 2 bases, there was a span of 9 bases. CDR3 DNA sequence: TGCGCCAGCAGTCGCGAGCGGCCTGGGGCCAACGTCCTGACTTTC. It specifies CASSRERPGANVLTF.

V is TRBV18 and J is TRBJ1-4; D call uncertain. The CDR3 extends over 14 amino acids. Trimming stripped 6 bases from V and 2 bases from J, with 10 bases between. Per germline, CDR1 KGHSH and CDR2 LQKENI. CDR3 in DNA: TGTGCCAGCTCCCGCCTCGGGACTAATGAAAAACTGTTTTTT. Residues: CASSRLGTNEKLFF.

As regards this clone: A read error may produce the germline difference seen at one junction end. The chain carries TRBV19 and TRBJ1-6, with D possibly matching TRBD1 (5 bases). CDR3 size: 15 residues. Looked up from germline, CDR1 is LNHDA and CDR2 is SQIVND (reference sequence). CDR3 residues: CASSVEERGWSPLHF. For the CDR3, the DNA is TGTGCCAGTAGTGTAGAGGAAAGGGGTTGGTCACCCCTCCACTTT.

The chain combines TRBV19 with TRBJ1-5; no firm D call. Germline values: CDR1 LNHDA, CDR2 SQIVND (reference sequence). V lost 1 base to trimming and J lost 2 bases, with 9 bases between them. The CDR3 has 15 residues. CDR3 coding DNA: TGTGCCAGTAGTATAGCCCGGGTCGGCAATCAGCCCCAGCATTTT. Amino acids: CASSIARVGNQPQHF.

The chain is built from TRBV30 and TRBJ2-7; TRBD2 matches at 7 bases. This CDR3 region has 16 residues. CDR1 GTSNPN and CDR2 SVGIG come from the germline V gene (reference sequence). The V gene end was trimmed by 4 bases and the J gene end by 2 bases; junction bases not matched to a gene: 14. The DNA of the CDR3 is TGTGCCTGGACTCCCTGGGGGGGGTCCTTACCCTACGAGCAGTACTTC. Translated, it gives CAWTPWGGSLPYEQYF.

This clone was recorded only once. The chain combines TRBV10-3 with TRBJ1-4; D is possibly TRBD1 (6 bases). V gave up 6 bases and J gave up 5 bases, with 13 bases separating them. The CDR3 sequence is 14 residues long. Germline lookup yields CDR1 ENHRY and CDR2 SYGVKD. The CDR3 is CAIRATGTNEKLFF. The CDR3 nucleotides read TGTGCCATCAGGGCGACAGGCACGAATGAAAAACTGTTTTTT.